The clone carrying this TCR beta chain has a count of ten or more. Its antigen is unidentified. This sample stems from a study of breast tumors, draining lymph nodes, adjacent tissues. Samples came from axillary lymph nodes draining the breast cancer. V was pared by 7 bases and J by 7 bases, with 17 bases between. CDR1 and CDR2 (germline): SGHVS, FQNEAQ. The CDR3 consists of 14 residues. Study observations and caveats: Data fit most tumor T cells coming from lymph node, expanding in tumor. Tumors had less TCR diversity than lymph nodes, more than nontumor tissue. Tumor and nontumor repertoires were significantly more similar in luminal-like than in basal-like breast cancer. The lymph node origin of tumor T cells was framed as consistent with a hypothesis, not demonstrated.

Each CDR3 protein gets one entry after TCRdb re-called the multiplex PCR reads with MiXCR. This sample has 150,000 to 200,000 distinct CDR3 sequences, with roughly 31% found just once. The material sequenced was axillary lymph node tissue. The J gene is TRBJ1-5, the V gene TRBV7-8; D gene ambiguous. The TCR originated in a female donor with breast cancer. Some clones in this sample may be carry-over from other donors' samples. In nucleotides, the CDR3 is TGTGCCAGCATCCCCGGGGTGGGTAAACAGCCCCAGCATTTT. Its translation is CASIPGVGKQPQHF.